A single T cell receptor (beta chain) is shown here with its context. Seattle-derived patients entered the study during active infection and were followed longitudinally. Trimming took off 0 bases at V and 3 bases at J, with 9 bases between the two ends. The CDR3 is 14 amino acids. Germline assignment: CDR1 LNHNV and CDR2 YYDKDF (reference sequence). The data derive from a study of blood T cell repertoires in COVID-19. Study as a whole: The United States, Italy and Spain supplied acute and convalescent COVID-19 samples. Sources were T cells, B-cell-depleted T cells, or PBMCs; the material itself was cDNA or gDNA.

In the source study's methods: Estimation of nucleated cell counts relied on the amplification of reference gene primers. Assay used: immunoSEQ multiplex PCR; TCRdb lists only in-frame clones, some missing. V and J calls and clone size follow that table, whereas D and trimming were derived from the DNA. The sample has roughly 300,000 clones; roughly nine tenths are singletons. This rearrangement joins TRBV15 to TRBJ2-7; D is uncertain. What was sequenced was peripheral blood. The TCR sequence derives from a woman younger than 45 with COVID-19, enrolled during active disease. This CDR3 reads CATSRDNENYEQYF. CDR3 DNA sequence: TGTGCCACCAGCAGAGATAACGAGAACTACGAGCAGTACTTC.